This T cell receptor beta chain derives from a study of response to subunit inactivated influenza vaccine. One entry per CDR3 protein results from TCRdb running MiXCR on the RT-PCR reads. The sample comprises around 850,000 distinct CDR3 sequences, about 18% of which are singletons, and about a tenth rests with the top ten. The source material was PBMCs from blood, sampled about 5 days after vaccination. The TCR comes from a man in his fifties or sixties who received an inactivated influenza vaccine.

The CDR3 coding sequence is TGCAGTGCGAAGACTGCCAGCTCTGGAAACACCATATATTTT. Amino acid sequence: CSAKTASSGNTIYF. The genes are TRBV20-1 and TRBJ1-3; D remains unclear. This CDR3 has 14 residues. The germline V gene encodes CDR1 DFQATT and CDR2 SNEGSKA (reference sequence). V dropped 6 bases and J dropped 0 bases, with 12 bases sitting between them.